These 31 T cell receptor beta chains were sequenced from one sample in a study of early T cells in non-severe SARS-CoV-2 infection. TCRdb analysed the 5' RACE reads with MiXCR anew, one entry per CDR3 protein. The table lists about 99,000 distinct CDR3 sequences, 15% to 20% of them singletons. The sequenced sample was whole blood. These TCRs come from an adult who was a healthcare worker with PCR-confirmed SARS-CoV-2 infection or an uninfected control (not recorded which).

This clonotype appeared a few times. This rearrangement joins TRBV6-2 or TRBV6-3 to TRBJ1-1, with D tentatively TRBD1 (5 bases). Germline CDR1 is MNHEY and CDR2 is SVGEGT. Between the trimmed V and J ends, which lost 7 bases and 4 bases, there was a span of 19 bases. This CDR3 spans 15 amino acids. CDR3 sequence: CASTKGRIRGTEAFF. CDR3 in DNA: TGTGCCAGCACCAAGGGGCGGATAAGGGGCACTGAAGCTTTCTTT.

The sample holds a few counts of this clonotype. The chain combines TRBV6-2 or TRBV6-3 with TRBJ2-2; tentative D call: TRBD2 (5 bases). The V and J ends lost 0 bases and 8 bases respectively, with 7 bases between them. Germline-derived CDR1 and CDR2 are MNHEY and SVGEGT. The CDR3 is 13 residues long. The chain's CDR3 is CASSYSRGGELFF. CDR3 coding DNA: TGTGCCAGCAGTTACTCTCGCGGGGGGGAGCTGTTTTTT.

The chain has TRBV29-1 and TRBJ2-1; a weak D match, TRBD1 (6 bases). The germline V gene has CDR1 SQVTM and CDR2 ANQGSEA. Trimming left V 6 bases short and J 6 bases short, with 18 bases between. The CDR3 runs to 14 residues. The CDR3 nucleotides read TGCAGCGTAAAGACAGGTGTGAATACCAATGAGCAGTTCTTC. This gives the protein CSVKTGVNTNEQFF.

The J gene is TRBJ1-2, the V gene TRBV12-5; D possibly corresponds to TRBD1 (5 bases). V lost 0 bases and J 9 bases, leaving 14 bases between the germline ends. There are 14 residues in the CDR3. Germline V gene lookup returns CDR1 LGHNT and CDR2 FRNRAP. Here the CDR3 DNA reads TGTGCTAGTGGTTTGGTACCCGGGACCAGACGCTACACCTTC. It encodes CASGLVPGTRRYTF. The variable domain in full, with the rest retrieved from reference TRBV12-5 and TRBJ1-2, is DARVTQTPRHKVTEMGQEVTMRCQPILGHNTVFWYRQTMMQGLELLAYFRNRAPLDDSGMPKDRFSAEMPDATLATLKIQPSEPRDSAVYFCASGLVPGTRRYTFGSGTRLTVV.

This chain uses TRBV6-2 or TRBV6-3 with TRBJ2-1; D is unclear. Germline V CDR1 and CDR2: MNHEY, SVGEGT. The V end lost 8 bases, the J end lost 6 bases, and 17 bases lay between the germline ends. The CDR3 length is 14 residues. As DNA, the CDR3 is TGTGCCAGCTTAGGAAAAGTCAGGAGCAATGAGCAGTTCTTC. Translation: CASLGKVRSNEQFF.

Worth noting for this clonotype: Germline and junction disagree at one end, which may indicate a read error. V gene TRBV7-7 combines with J gene TRBJ2-5; D may correspond to TRBD1 or TRBD2 (5 bases each). Germline-derived CDR1 and CDR2 are SSHAT and FNYEAQ (reference sequence). The CDR3 has 16 residues. This CDR3 is CASSLFRDLQRETQYF. The CDR3 nucleotides read TGTGCTAGCAGCTTATTCCGGGACCTACAAAGGGAGACCCAGTACTTC.

This clonotype showed up just once. This CDR3 is CAMGTVSGNTIYF. DNA of the CDR3: TGTGCCATGGGGACAGTGTCTGGAAACACCATATATTTT. The chain is built from TRBV10-3 and TRBJ1-3; TRBD1 matches at 7 bases. V dropped 9 bases and J dropped 1; count of bases not matched to a gene: 3. The CDR3 runs to 13 residues. Germline V gene data show CDR1 as ENHRY and CDR2 as SYGVKD.

The V and J genes are TRBV28 and TRBJ2-7; D gene uncertain. The CDR3 totals 14 residues. V lost 5 bases and J 3 bases, leaving 14 bases between the germline ends. From germline, CDR1 is MDHEN and CDR2 SYDVKM. As DNA, the CDR3 is TGTGCCAGCAGTCCCCGGGCTGCTCTCTACGAGCAGTACTTC. Translating it yields CASSPRAALYEQYF.

This rearrangement joins TRBV29-1 to TRBJ2-5; TRBD1 agrees at 10 bases. Trimming cost V 6 bases and J 5 bases; bases outside gene matches: 12. The length of the CDR3 is 15 residues. CDR1 and CDR2 from the germline V gene are SQVTM and ANQGSEA. CDR3 sequence: CSVVTGTGAGETQYF. For the CDR3, the DNA is TGCAGCGTGGTTACCGGGACAGGGGCCGGGGAGACCCAGTACTTC.

A remark on this clonotype: Relative to the germline gene, one junction end is altered; a read error may explain this. The chain uses TRBV7-7 and TRBJ2-3, with 7 bases aligning to TRBD2. This CDR3 comprises 14 residues. Germline V gene sequence: CDR1 SSHAT, CDR2 FNYEAQ (reference sequence). The CDR3 sequence: CASSSGISTDTQYF. CDR3 DNA: TGTGCTAGCAGCAGCGGGATAAGCACAGATACGCAGTATTTT. Variable domain in full (rest from reference TRBV7-7 and TRBJ2-3): GAGVSQSPRYKVTKRGQDVTLRCDPISSHATLYWYQQALGQGPEFLTYFNYEAQPDKSGLPSDRFSAERPEGSISTLTIQRTEQRDSAMYRCASSSGISTDTQYFGPGTRLTVL.

On this clonotype itself: One end of the junction is discordant with germline, which a read error may explain. This sequence joins TRBV27 and TRBJ1-5; weak D call: TRBD1 (6 bases). The CDR3 spans 14 residues. From germline, CDR1 is MNHEY and CDR2 SMNVEV (reference sequence). The CDR3 nucleotides read TGTGCCGGCAGTTTGGGGGGCGGCAATCAGCCCCAGCATTTT. Amino acids: CAGSLGGGNQPQHF.

Ten or more counts support this clonotype. The chain is built from TRBV19 and TRBJ1-2; a weak D match, TRBD1 (5 bases). This CDR3 is built from 15 residues. V was clipped by 7 bases and J by 2 bases, with 17 bases between them. CDR1 and CDR2 (germline): LNHDA, SQIVND (reference sequence). As DNA, the CDR3 is TGTGCCAGTAAAATAGGGGAAGAGGTGAACTATGGCTACACCTTC. This gives the protein CASKIGEEVNYGYTF.

This clonotype appeared a few times. The V call is TRBV9, the J call TRBJ2-7; the D gene is possibly TRBD2 (5 bases). V gave up 0 bases and J gave up 3 bases, with 10 bases separating them. The CDR3 runs 14 residues. Germline V gene lookup returns CDR1 SGDLS and CDR2 YYNGEE. The CDR3 is CASSVAWESYEQYF. CDR3 nucleotide sequence: TGTGCCAGCAGCGTAGCGTGGGAGAGCTACGAGCAGTACTTC.

This clonotype was detected a few times. This chain joins TRBV9 and TRBJ2-7; 8 positions agree with TRBD1. This CDR3 region has 15 residues. V dropped 0 bases and J dropped 7; count of bases not matched to a gene: 9. Germline lookup yields CDR1 SGDLS and CDR2 YYNGEE. The CDR3 DNA sequence: TGTGCCAGCAGCGTAGGGGACAGGCTTACTACGGAGCAGTACTTC. It is translated as CASSVGDRLTTEQYF.

This chain joins TRBV7-6 and TRBJ2-3, with 7 bases identical to TRBD1. The CDR3 covers 16 residues. With 4 bases clipped from V and 2 bases from J, the junction kept 9 bases outside the gene matches. Germline V gene sequence: CDR1 SGHVS, CDR2 FNYEAQ. The CDR3: CASSSPGQSHTDTQYF. Written as DNA, the CDR3 is TGTGCCAGCAGCTCGCCGGGACAGAGTCACACAGATACGCAGTATTTT.

The chain has TRBV21-1 and TRBJ1-1. TRBV21-1 is a pseudogene. This CDR3 spans 12 amino acids. In nucleotides, the CDR3 is TGTGCCAGCACAGAGGAGATCACTGAAGCTTTCTTT. It yields the protein CASTEEITEAFF.

This clonotype has more than one count but fewer than ten. This chain uses TRBV20-1 with TRBJ2-7; D remains unclear. The CDR3 contains 13 residues. Trimming shortened V by 3 bases and J by 3 bases, and 12 bases separated the two germline ends. Germline V gene lookup returns CDR1 DFQATT and CDR2 SNEGSKA (reference sequence). CDR3 coding DNA: TGCAGTGCTAGCCCCGGCCGATTCTACGAGCAGTACTTC. It codes for CSASPGRFYEQYF.

This clonotype turned up a few times. The chain is built from TRBV11-2 and TRBJ2-3, with unresolved D. From germline, CDR1 is SGHAT and CDR2 FQNNGV. The CDR3 is 17 amino acids. Trimming pared 6 bases from V and 2 bases from J, leaving 21 bases between. The CDR3 spells CASRSARLPINTDTQYF. The DNA for the CDR3 is TGTGCCAGCAGATCGGCCCGACTGCCGATTAACACAGATACGCAGTATTTT. The full variable domain, completed using reference TRBV11-2 and TRBJ2-3, is EAGVAQSPRYKIIEKRQSVAFWCNPISGHATLYWYQQILGQGPKLLIQFQNNGVVDDSQLPKDRFSAERLKGVDSTLKIQPAKLEDSAVYLCASRSARLPINTDTQYFGPGTRLTVL.

By proportion, this clonotype is medium-sized. The chain couples TRBV11-2 to TRBJ2-3; tentatively, D is TRBD2 (5 bases). The CDR3 is 14 amino acids. Looked up from germline, CDR1 is SGHAT and CDR2 is FQNNGV. Trimming took 4 bases from V and 2 from J, leaving 10 bases between them. The CDR3, as DNA: TGTGCCAGCAGCTCTACCCGGGACACAGATACGCAGTATTTT. Its protein product is CASSSTRDTDTQYF.

This clonotype occurred a few times. The chain links TRBV29-1 to TRBJ2-7, with D perhaps being TRBD1 or TRBD2 (5 bases each). CDR3 length: 14 residues. Trimming stripped 5 bases from V and 0 bases from J, with 14 bases between. Germline loops: CDR1 SQVTM, CDR2 ANQGSEA. DNA for the CDR3: TGCAGCGTTTATTGGGACGGTATCTCCTACGAGCAGTACTTC. Translating gives CSVYWDGISYEQYF.

This chain connects TRBV29-1 to TRBJ2-1; 8 nucleotides line up with TRBD1. The CDR3 has 13 residues. V was clipped by 5 bases and J by 9 bases; unmatched bases: 9. Germline loops: CDR1 SQVTM, CDR2 ANQGSEA. The CDR3 DNA follows: TGCAGCGTTAGGACAGGGCGGGATGGTGAGCAGTTCTTC. This codes for CSVRTGRDGEQFF.

This clonotype was found a few times. V is TRBV20-1 and J is TRBJ1-1; D is unclear. V lost 4 bases to trimming and J lost 6 bases, with 6 bases between them. This CDR3 comprises 10 residues. The germline CDR1 and CDR2 sequences are DFQATT and SNEGSKA (reference sequence). The CDR3, as DNA: TGCAGTGCTACCAATCCTGAAGCTTTCTTT. As protein: CSATNPEAFF.

V usage is TRBV11-2 and J usage is TRBJ1-6, with D tentatively TRBD1 (5 bases). This CDR3 has 15 residues. V lost 5 bases, J lost 8 bases, and 16 bases lay in between. Germline loops: CDR1 SGHAT, CDR2 FQNNGV. CDR3 in amino acids: CASSTRDGSYSPLHF. CDR3 bases: TGTGCCAGCAGCACCCGGGACGGCTCCTATTCACCCCTCCACTTT.

Within the sample, this clonotype is medium-sized. This sequence joins TRBV11-2 and TRBJ2-1, with D hard to call. Germline lookup yields CDR1 SGHAT and CDR2 FQNNGV. Trimming stripped 2 bases from V and 0 bases from J, with 5 bases between. This CDR3 is built from 14 residues. The CDR3 region is CASSLRGSYNEQFF. Here the CDR3 DNA reads TGTGCCAGCAGCTTAAGAGGCTCCTACAATGAGCAGTTCTTC.

This chain links TRBV29-1 with TRBJ1-2; 8 nucleotides match TRBD1. CDR3 size: 12 residues. CDR1 and CDR2 (germline): SQVTM, ANQGSEA. Germline trimming cut 3 bases from V and 4 bases from J; bases unmatched to any gene: 1. CDR3 bases: TGCAGCGTTGAGGGACAGGTCTATGGCTACACCTTC. This gives the protein CSVEGQVYGYTF. Together with reference TRBV29-1 and TRBJ1-2, the CDR3 gives the full variable domain: SAVISQKPSRDICQRGTSLTIQCQVDSQVTMMFWYRQQPGQSLTLIATANQGSEATYESGFVIDKFPISRPNLTFSTLTVSNMSPEDSSIYLCSVEGQVYGYTFGSGTRLTVV.

This clonotype was detected only a few times. CDR3 sequence reads: CASSQDLAVAKNIQYF. The CDR3 nucleotides read TGCGCCAGCAGCCAAGATCTGGCGGTAGCCAAAAACATTCAGTACTTC. The genes are TRBV4-1 and TRBJ2-4; D gene uncertain. Germline CDR1 MGHRA, CDR2 YSYEKL. This CDR3 is 16 amino acids long. The V end was cut by 0 bases, the J end by 0 bases, with 9 bases between.

This clonotype appeared a few times. The V call is TRBV3-1, the J call TRBJ1-2; D is unresolved. V was shortened by 4 bases and J by 1 base, with 7 bases between the two germline ends. Germline V CDR1 and CDR2: LGHDT, YNNKEL (reference sequence). The CDR3 runs 13 residues. CDR3 amino acids: CASSLRFNYGYTF. CDR3 in DNA: TGTGCCAGCAGCCTCCGATTTAACTATGGCTACACCTTC. Combining the CDR3 with reference TRBV3-1 and TRBJ1-2 gives the whole variable domain DTAVSQTPKYLVTQMGNDKSIKCEQNLGHDTMYWYKQDSKKFLKIMFSYNNKELIINETVPNRFSPKSPDKAHLNLHINSLELGDSAVYFCASSLRFNYGYTFGSGTRLTVV.

This clonotype was detected a few times. V is TRBV28 and J is TRBJ1-5, with D possibly TRBD1 on 5 matching bases. The V gene's germline CDR1 is MDHEN and CDR2 SYDVKM. The CDR3 totals 17 residues. Trimming cost V 5 bases and J 6 bases, with 23 bases left between them. The CDR3 spells CASSRDRPTPSGQPQHF. CDR3 coding DNA: TGTGCCAGCAGTCGGGACCGACCCACCCCATCTGGTCAGCCCCAGCATTTT.

The sample holds a few counts of this clonotype. V and J are TRBV7-2 and TRBJ1-2, with D uncertain. V was pared by 5 bases and J by 4 bases, with 14 bases between. The germline V gene encodes CDR1 SGHTA and CDR2 FQGNSA. The CDR3 contains 14 residues. CDR3 in amino acids: CASSGGPRGYGYTF. In DNA, the CDR3 is TGTGCCAGCAGCGGCGGGCCCCGAGGCTATGGCTACACCTTC.

V and J are TRBV7-2 and TRBJ2-7; 7 nucleotides agree with TRBD2. CDR1 is SGHTA and CDR2 is FQGNSA in the germline V gene. Trimming cost V 8 bases and J 2 bases; bases outside gene matches: 9. This CDR3 spans 14 amino acids. CDR3 residues: CASGYASGPYEQYF. As DNA, the CDR3 is TGTGCCAGCGGTTACGCTAGCGGACCCTACGAGCAGTACTTC.

This clonotype occurred many times. Written as DNA, the CDR3 is TGTGCCAGCAGCGGATGGACCCGAACGGGCTACACCTTC. Protein sequence: CASSGWTRTGYTF. The gene calls are TRBV5-6 and TRBJ1-2; D is ambiguous. Trimming stripped 4 bases from V and 8 bases from J, with 15 bases between. Germline V gene data show CDR1 as SGHDT and CDR2 as YYEEEE. The CDR3 is made up of 13 amino acids.